Shown below are 16 T cell receptor beta chains from a single sample sequenced in a study of CD8 T cells in ankylosing spondylitis. One entry per CDR3 protein, called by TCRdb with MiXCR from the 5' RACE reads. Of around 340,000 distinct CDR3 sequences in the sample, roughly 14% were seen once. The specimen sequenced was blood, either unsorted or a sorted T cell fraction (not recorded which). The source is a male donor with ankylosing spondylitis or in good health (not recorded which).

This clonotype has only a few counts. The chain joins TRBV19 to TRBJ1-5; D gene ambiguous. The CDR3 spans 13 residues. The germline CDR1 and CDR2 sequences are LNHDA and SQIVND (reference sequence). V lost 5 bases and J lost 0, with 5 bases in between. CDR3 in DNA: TGTGCCAGTAGTGCCACTAGCAATCAGCCCCAGCATTTT. Protein sequence: CASSATSNQPQHF.

The chain joins TRBV7-9 to TRBJ1-5; no definite D call. CDR1 SEHNR and CDR2 FQNEAQ come from the germline V gene (reference sequence). V lost 3 bases and J 0 bases, leaving 15 bases between the germline ends. This CDR3 has 17 residues. CDR3 protein: CASSFGGPSYSNQPQHF. In DNA, the CDR3 is TGTGCCAGCAGCTTTGGAGGGCCATCGTATAGCAATCAGCCCCAGCATTTT.

Ten or more counts support this clonotype. The chain uses TRBV29-1 and TRBJ1-2; 7 nucleotides align to TRBD1. Trimming took 4 bases from V and 6 from J; bases not matched to a gene: 14. Per the germline V gene, CDR1 is SQVTM and CDR2 is ANQGSEA. This CDR3 contains 15 residues. In DNA form, the CDR3 reads TGCAGCGTTGCGGACCCTTTACAGGGGAGGGATGGCTACACCTTC. This sequence encodes CSVADPLQGRDGYTF.

The table lists this clonotype with a few counts. J is TRBJ1-5 and V is TRBV12-3 or TRBV12-4; D call uncertain. V was clipped by 2 bases and J by 2 bases, with 10 bases between them. The CDR3 totals 15 residues. The CDR3 loop is CASSLLRAGNQPQHF. The CDR3 bases are TGTGCCAGCAGTTTATTGAGGGCCGGCAATCAGCCCCAGCATTTT.

The rearrangement links TRBV19 to TRBJ2-7; D unresolved. CDR3 size: 14 residues. Germline V gives CDR1 LNHDA, CDR2 SQIVND (reference sequence). Between the trimmed V and J ends, which lost 4 bases and 0 bases, there was a span of 10 bases. DNA for the CDR3: TGTGCCAGTAGTACACGAGGCAGCTCCTACGAGCAGTACTTC. Residues: CASSTRGSSYEQYF.

In its sample, this clonotype was seen a few times. The CDR3 DNA follows: TGTGCCATCAGTGCACGACTAGCGGGAGATACGCAGTATTTT. As protein: CAISARLAGDTQYF. The chain employs TRBV10-3 and TRBJ2-3; 10 bases map to TRBD2. With V trimmed by 4 bases and J by 5 bases, 3 bases remained unmatched. CDR3 size: 14 residues. Germline values: CDR1 ENHRY, CDR2 SYGVKD.

The rearrangement links TRBV30 to TRBJ2-7, with D perhaps matching TRBD1 or TRBD2 (6 bases each). The CDR3 covers 13 residues. CDR1 and CDR2 (germline): GTSNPN, SVGIG (reference sequence). Trimming took off 6 bases at V and 0 bases at J, with 12 bases between the two ends. The CDR3 is CACPGEASYEQYF. The CDR3 DNA reads TGTGCCTGTCCAGGGGAGGCCTCCTACGAGCAGTACTTC.

This clonotype has only a few counts. V usage is TRBV12-3 or TRBV12-4 and J usage is TRBJ1-3, with TRBD1 matching 7 bases. After removal of 6 bases from V and 0 bases from J, the junction contained 5 bases not matched to a gene. The CDR3 spans 15 residues. In nucleotides, the CDR3 is TGTGCCAGCAGAGAGGACAGGAGCTCTGGAAACACCATATATTTT. Translated, it gives CASREDRSSGNTIYF.

This clonotype was counted a few times. The DNA for the CDR3 is TGCAGTGCTAGTTCCGGGACAGACTATGGCTACACCTTC. Amino acid sequence: CSASSGTDYGYTF. The chain is built from TRBV20-1 and TRBJ1-2; 7 bases fit TRBD1. J gave up 3 bases and V 3 bases, and 4 bases lay outside the gene matches. CDR3 length equals 13 residues. Germline loops: CDR1 DFQATT, CDR2 SNEGSKA (reference sequence).

The chain recombines TRBV12-3 or TRBV12-4 with TRBJ2-2; possible D gene TRBD1, 6 bases. The CDR3 loop spans 15 amino acids. Trimming took off 5 bases at V and 7 bases at J, with 17 bases between the two ends. The DNA for the CDR3 is TGTGCCAGCAGTGTTGTGGGAAACAGGGTCGGGGAGCTGTTTTTT. Its protein product is CASSVVGNRVGELFF.

The chain is built from TRBV5-1 and TRBJ2-7; unclear D gene. Germline V gives CDR1 SGHRS, CDR2 YFSETQ. The CDR3 is 13 residues long. The V gene lost 0 bases and the J gene lost 5 bases, with 9 bases spanning the gap. CDR3: CASSLGVTNEQYF. CDR3 DNA: TGCGCCAGCAGCTTGGGGGTTACAAACGAGCAGTACTTC.

This clonotype was seen a handful of times. The V call is TRBV25-1, the J call TRBJ2-3; maybe TRBD2 (6 bases). Germline V gene sequence: CDR1 MGHDK, CDR2 SYGVNS. Trimming cost V 2 bases and J 9 bases, with 9 bases left between them. The CDR3 has 12 residues. The CDR3 here is CASSEGTRTQYF. The DNA for the CDR3 is TGTGCCAGCAGTGAAGGGACTCGGACGCAGTATTTT.

The rearrangement uses TRBV4-1 and TRBJ1-2; TRBD1 is a possible D gene (5 bases). CDR3 size: 17 residues. Germline V lookup: CDR1 MGHRA, CDR2 YSYEKL. Trimming removed 0 bases from V and 0 bases from J, with 14 bases in between. CDR3 sequence reads: CASSQDTGLISNYGYTF. The CDR3 DNA is TGCGCCAGCAGCCAAGATACAGGATTGATCTCTAACTATGGCTACACCTTC.

The chain has TRBV4-1 and TRBJ2-2; D possibly corresponds to TRBD2 (7 bases). This CDR3 comprises 16 residues. Trimming pared 5 bases from V and 5 bases from J, leaving 18 bases between. CDR1 is MGHRA and CDR2 is YSYEKL in the germline V gene. The chain's CDR3 is CASSLQGGGGTGELFF. The CDR3, as DNA: TGCGCCAGCAGCTTACAGGGCGGGGGTGGGACCGGGGAGCTGTTTTTT.

The V gene is TRBV5-1, the J gene TRBJ2-5; 9 nucleotides align to TRBD1. Germline CDR1 reads SGHRS; CDR2 reads YFSETQ. The trim removed 0 bases at V and 4 bases at J, leaving 4 bases unmatched. CDR3 length equals 15 residues. CDR3 coding DNA: TGCGCCAGCAGCTTGGAGGGGACAGGGACAGAGACCCAGTACTTC. This codes for CASSLEGTGTETQYF. The whole variable domain, remainder taken from reference TRBV5-1 and TRBJ2-5, is KAGVTQTPRYLIKTRGQQVTLSCSPISGHRSVSWYQQTPGQGLQFLFEYFSETQRNKGNFPGRFSGRQFSNSRSEMNVSTLELGDSALYLCASSLEGTGTETQYFGPGTRLLVL.

This clonotype was counted a few times. The chain employs TRBV7-9 and TRBJ1-4; weak D call: TRBD1 (5 bases). Germline CDR1 reads SEHNR; CDR2 reads FQNEAQ (reference sequence). V was clipped by 6 bases and J by 4 bases, with 15 bases between them. The CDR3 runs to 15 residues. In DNA, the CDR3 is TGTGCCAGCAGGGCAGAGGGGTTTGGTAATGAAAAACTGTTTTTT. It yields the protein CASRAEGFGNEKLFF.